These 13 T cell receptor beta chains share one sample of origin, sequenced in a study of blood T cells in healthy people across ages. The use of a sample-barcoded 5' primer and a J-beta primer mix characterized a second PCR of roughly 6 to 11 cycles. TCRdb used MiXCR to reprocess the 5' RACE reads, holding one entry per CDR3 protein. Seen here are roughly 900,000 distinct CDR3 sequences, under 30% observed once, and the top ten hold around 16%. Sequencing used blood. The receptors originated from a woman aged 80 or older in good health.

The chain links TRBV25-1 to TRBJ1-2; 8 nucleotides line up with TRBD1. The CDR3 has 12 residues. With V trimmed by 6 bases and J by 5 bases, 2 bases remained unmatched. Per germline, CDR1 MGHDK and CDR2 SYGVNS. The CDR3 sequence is CASRDRAYGYTF. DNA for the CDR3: TGTGCCAGCAGGGACAGGGCTTATGGCTACACCTTC.

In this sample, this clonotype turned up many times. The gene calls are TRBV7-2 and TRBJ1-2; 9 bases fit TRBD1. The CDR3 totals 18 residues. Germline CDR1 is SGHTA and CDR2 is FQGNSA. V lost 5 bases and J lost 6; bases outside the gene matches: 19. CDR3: CASSPQHGRQGERDGYTF. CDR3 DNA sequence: TGTGCCAGCAGCCCCCAGCATGGGAGACAGGGGGAAAGGGATGGCTACACCTTC. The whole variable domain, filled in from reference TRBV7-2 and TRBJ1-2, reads GAGVSQSPSNKVTEKGKDVELRCDPISGHTALYWYRQSLGQGLEFLIYFQGNSAPDKSGLPSDRFSAERTGGSVSTLTIQRTQQEDSAVYLCASSPQHGRQGERDGYTFGSGTRLTVV.

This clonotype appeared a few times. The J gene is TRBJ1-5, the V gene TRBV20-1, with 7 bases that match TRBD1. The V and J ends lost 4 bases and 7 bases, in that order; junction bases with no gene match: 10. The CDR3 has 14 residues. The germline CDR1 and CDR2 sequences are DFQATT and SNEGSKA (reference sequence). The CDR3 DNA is TGCAGTGCTATCTCGACAGGGATTCGACAGCCCCAGCATTTT. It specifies CSAISTGIRQPQHF.

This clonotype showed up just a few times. DNA for the CDR3: TGTGCCAGCAGCCAGTCCAAGGGAGAGCAGTTCTTC. It specifies CASSQSKGEQFF. The gene calls are TRBV3-1 and TRBJ2-1; D unresolved. Germline assignment: CDR1 LGHDT and CDR2 YNNKEL (reference sequence). This CDR3 has 12 residues. Trimming removed 3 bases at V and 10 bases at J, with 10 bases between.

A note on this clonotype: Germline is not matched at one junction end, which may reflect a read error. The chain's CDR3 is CAGSLRQGAETQYF. The CDR3 DNA follows: TGTGCCGGCAGCTTGAGACAGGGGGCAGAGACCCAGTACTTC. The chain has TRBV7-9 and TRBJ2-7; 10 nucleotides match TRBD1. The last part of the DNA fits TRBJ2-5 better; the J call may be wrong. CDR3 length equals 14 residues. Germline V lookup: CDR1 SEHNR, CDR2 FQNEAQ (reference sequence).

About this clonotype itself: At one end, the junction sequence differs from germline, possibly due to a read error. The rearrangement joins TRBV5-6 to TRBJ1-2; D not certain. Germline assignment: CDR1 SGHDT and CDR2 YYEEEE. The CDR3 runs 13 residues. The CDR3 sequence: CAGSFAEKGGYTF. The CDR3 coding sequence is TGTGCCGGCAGCTTCGCGGAGAAGGGTGGCTACACCTTC.

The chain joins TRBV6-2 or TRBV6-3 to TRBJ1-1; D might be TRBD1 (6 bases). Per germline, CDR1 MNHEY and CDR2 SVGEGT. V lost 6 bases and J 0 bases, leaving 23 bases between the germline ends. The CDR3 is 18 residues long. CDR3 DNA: TGTGCCAGCAGATTGGACTCGGGACAAGTCTATATGAACACTGAAGCTTTCTTT. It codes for CASRLDSGQVYMNTEAFF.

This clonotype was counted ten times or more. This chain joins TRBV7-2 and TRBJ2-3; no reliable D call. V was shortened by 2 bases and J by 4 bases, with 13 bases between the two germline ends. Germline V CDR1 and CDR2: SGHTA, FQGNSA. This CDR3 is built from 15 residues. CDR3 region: CASSLNYGYSDTQYF. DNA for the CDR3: TGTGCCAGCAGCTTAAATTATGGGTATTCAGATACGCAGTATTTT. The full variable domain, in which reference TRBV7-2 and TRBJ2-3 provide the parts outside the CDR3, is GAGVSQSPSNKVTEKGKDVELRCDPISGHTALYWYRQSLGQGLEFLIYFQGNSAPDKSGLPSDRFSAERTGGSVSTLTIQRTQQEDSAVYLCASSLNYGYSDTQYFGPGTRLTVL.

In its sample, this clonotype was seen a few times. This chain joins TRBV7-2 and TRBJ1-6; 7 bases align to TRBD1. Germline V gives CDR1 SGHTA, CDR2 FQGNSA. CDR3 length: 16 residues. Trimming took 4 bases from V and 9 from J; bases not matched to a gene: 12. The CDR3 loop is CASSSAKDRRGSPLHF. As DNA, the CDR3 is TGTGCCAGCAGCTCCGCCAAGGACAGGAGGGGTTCACCCCTCCACTTT.

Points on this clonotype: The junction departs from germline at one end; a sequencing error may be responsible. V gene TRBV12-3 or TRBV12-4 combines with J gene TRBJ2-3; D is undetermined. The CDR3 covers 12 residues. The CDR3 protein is CASRVGTDTQYF. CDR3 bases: TGTGCCAGCAGAGTCGGCACAGATACGCAATATTTT.

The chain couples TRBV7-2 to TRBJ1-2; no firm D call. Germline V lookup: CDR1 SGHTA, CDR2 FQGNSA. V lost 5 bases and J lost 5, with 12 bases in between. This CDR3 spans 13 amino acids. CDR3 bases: TGTGCCAGCAGCGGGCAGAGAAGATATGGCTACACCTTC. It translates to CASSGQRRYGYTF.

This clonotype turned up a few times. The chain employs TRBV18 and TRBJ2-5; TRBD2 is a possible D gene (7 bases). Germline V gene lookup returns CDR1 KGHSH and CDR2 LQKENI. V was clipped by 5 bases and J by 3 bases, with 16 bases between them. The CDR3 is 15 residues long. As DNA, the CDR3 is TGTGCCAGCTCAATTTTCGCGGGGGCGGAAGAGACCCAGTACTTC. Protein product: CASSIFAGAEETQYF.

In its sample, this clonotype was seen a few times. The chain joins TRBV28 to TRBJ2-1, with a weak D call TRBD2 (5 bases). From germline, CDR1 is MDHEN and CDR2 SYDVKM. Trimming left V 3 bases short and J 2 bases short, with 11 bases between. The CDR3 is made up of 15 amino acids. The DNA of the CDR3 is TGTGCCAGCAGTTTTGGGAGCGTTACCTACAATGAGCAGTTCTTC. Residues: CASSFGSVTYNEQFF. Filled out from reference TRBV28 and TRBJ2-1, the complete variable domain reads DVKVTQSSRYLVKRTGEKVFLECVQDMDHENMFWYRQDPGLGLRLIYFSYDVKMKEKGDIPEGYSVSREKKERFSLILESASTNQTSMYLCASSFGSVTYNEQFFGPGTRLTVL.